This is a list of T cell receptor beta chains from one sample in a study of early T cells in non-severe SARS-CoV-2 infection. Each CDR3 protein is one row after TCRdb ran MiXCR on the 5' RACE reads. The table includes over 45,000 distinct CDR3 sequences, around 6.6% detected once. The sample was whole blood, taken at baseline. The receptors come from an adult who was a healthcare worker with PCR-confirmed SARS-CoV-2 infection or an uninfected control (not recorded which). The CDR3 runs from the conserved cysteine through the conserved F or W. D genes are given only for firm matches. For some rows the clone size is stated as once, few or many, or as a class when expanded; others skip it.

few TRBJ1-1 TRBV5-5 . TGTGCCAGCAGTTCTACCCCCCCGGGGACTGAAGCTTTCTTT CASSSTPPGTEAFF
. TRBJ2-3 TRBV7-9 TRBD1 TGTGCCAGCAGCATACAGGGGGCCGGAGATACGCAGTATTTT CASSIQGAGDTQYF
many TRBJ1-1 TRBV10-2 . TGCGCCAGCAGTGACGGTGGATCTGAAGCTTTCTTT CASSDGGSEAFF
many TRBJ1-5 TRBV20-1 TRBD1 TGCAGTGCTAGAGCCGGGACAGATGGTCAGCCCCAGCATTTT CSARAGTDGQPQHF
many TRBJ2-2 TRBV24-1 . TGTGCCATCCGGGGGAGACAGAACACCGGGGAGCTGTTTTTT CAIRGRQNTGELFF
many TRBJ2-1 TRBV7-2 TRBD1 TGTGCCAGCAGCCTGACAGGGGGCACCTACAATGAGCAGTTCTTC CASSLTGGTYNEQFF
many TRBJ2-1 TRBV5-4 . TGTGCCAGCAGCAAAGACTACACCTACAATGAGCAGTTCTTC CASSKDYTYNEQFF
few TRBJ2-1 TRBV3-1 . TGTGCCAGCAGCCAACTTATTACAGGAGGGGATGAGCAGTTCTTC CASSQLITGGDEQFF
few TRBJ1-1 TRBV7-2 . TGTGCCAGCAGGTTCTCAGGACAACTGAACACTGAAGCTTTCTTT CASRFSGQLNTEAFF
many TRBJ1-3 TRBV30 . TGTGCCTGGAGTCGTGGAGGGTCTGGAAACACCATATATTTT CAWSRGGSGNTIYF
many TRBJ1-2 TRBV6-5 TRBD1 TGTGCCAGCAGCCCGAGGACAGGCAACTATGGCTACACCTTC CASSPRTGNYGYTF
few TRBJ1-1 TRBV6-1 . TGTGCCAGCAGGAGCACAGGGTACACTGAAGCTTTCTTT CASRSTGYTEAFF
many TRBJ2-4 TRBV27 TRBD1 TGTGCCAGCAGGCCAGGGGGCCGGGACATTCAGTACTTC CASRPGGRDIQYF
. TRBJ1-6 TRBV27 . TGTGCCAGCATGGAAAGTTCGAGCTCCTATAATTCACCCCTCCACTTT CASMESSSSYNSPLHF
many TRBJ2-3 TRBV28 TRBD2 TGTGCCAGCAGTATCTTGGGGGGGAACACAGATACGCAGTATTTT CASSILGGNTDTQYF
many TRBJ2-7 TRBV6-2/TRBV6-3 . TGTGCCAGCAGTTGGGCGGACTACGAGCAGTACTTC CASSWADYEQYF
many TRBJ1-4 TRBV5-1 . TGCGCCAGCAGCCCGCAGCCGGACAGTTGGAGTGAAAAACTGTTTTTT CASSPQPDSWSEKLFF
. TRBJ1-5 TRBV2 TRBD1 TGTGCCAGCAGCTACTCTTGGACAGGCAGCAATCAGCCCCAGCATTTT CASSYSWTGSNQPQHF
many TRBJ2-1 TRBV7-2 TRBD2 TGTGCCAGCAGCAAAAGGACTAGCGTTAATGAGCAGTTCTTC CASSKRTSVNEQFF
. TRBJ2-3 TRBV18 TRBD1 TGTGCCAGCTCACCATTTGGGACAGACCCTAAAGATACGCAGTATTTT CASSPFGTDPKDTQYF
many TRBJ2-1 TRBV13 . TGTGCCAGCTCGGGGATGGGTGAGCAGTTCTTC CASSGMGEQFF
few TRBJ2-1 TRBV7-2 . TGTGCCAGCAGCATTGGCCCGCCTCCGTTCTTC CASSIGPPPFF
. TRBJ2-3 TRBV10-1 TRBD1 TGCGCCAGCAGTGAGTCTCCGGGACAGATGGATACGCAGTATTTT CASSESPGQMDTQYF
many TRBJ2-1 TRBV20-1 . TGCAGTGCTAGAATTGAGGGGAGCTCCTACAATGAGCAGTTCTTC CSARIEGSSYNEQFF
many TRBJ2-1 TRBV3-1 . TGTGCCAGCAGCCATCCCGGAACCTACAATGAGCAGTTCTTC CASSHPGTYNEQFF
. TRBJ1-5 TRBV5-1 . TGCGCCAGCAGCTTGGAGGTCAATCAGCCCCAGCATTTT CASSLEVNQPQHF
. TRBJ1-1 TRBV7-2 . TGTGCCAGCAGCCCCCGCAGAACATCTATCAACACTGAAGCTTTCTTT CASSPRRTSINTEAFF
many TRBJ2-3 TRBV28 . TGTGCCAGCAGTTTATTACTGGTAACAGATACGCAGTATTTT CASSLLLVTDTQYF
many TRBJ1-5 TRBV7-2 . TGTGCCAGCAGCTTAGTAGGGTCCCCGGGCAGCCAGCCCCAGCATTTT CASSLVGSPGSQPQHF
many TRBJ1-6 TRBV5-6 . TGTGCCAGCAGCGGGGTCTTCGATTCACCCCTCCACTTT CASSGVFDSPLHF
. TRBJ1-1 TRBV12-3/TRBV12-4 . TGTGCCAGCAGTTTCGGGGACCCGGGGGCTGAAGCTTTCTTT CASSFGDPGAEAFF
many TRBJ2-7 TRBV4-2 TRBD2 TGTGCCAGCAGCCAAGCCGGGACTAATCTTTTCGAGCAGTACTTC CASSQAGTNLFEQYF
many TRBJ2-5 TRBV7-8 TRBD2 TGTGCCAGCAGCTTTCCGGGACTACAGGAAGAGACCCAGTACTTC CASSFPGLQEETQYF